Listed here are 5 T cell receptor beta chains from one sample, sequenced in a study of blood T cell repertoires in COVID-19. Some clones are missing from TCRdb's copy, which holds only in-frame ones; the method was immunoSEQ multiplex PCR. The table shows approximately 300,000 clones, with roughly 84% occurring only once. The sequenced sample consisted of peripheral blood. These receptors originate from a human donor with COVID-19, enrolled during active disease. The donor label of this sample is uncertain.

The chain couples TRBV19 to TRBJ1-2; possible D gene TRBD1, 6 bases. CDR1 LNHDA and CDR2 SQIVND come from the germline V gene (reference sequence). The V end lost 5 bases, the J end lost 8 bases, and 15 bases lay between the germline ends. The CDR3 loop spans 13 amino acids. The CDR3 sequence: CASSVTGMWGYTF. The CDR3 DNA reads TGTGCCAGTAGTGTTACAGGGATGTGGGGCTACACCTTC.

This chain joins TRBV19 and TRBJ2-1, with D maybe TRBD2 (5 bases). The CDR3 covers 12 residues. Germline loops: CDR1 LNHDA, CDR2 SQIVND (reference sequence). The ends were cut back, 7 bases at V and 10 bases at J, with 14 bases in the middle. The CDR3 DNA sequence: TGTGCCAGTAACGACTACCCGGGGGAGCAGTTCTTC. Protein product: CASNDYPGEQFF.

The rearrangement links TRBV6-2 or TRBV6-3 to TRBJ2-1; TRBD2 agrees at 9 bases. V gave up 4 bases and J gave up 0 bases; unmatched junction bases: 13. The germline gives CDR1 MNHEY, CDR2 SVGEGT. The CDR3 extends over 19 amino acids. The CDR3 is CASSSSGTSTISSYNEQFF. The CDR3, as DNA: TGTGCCAGCAGTTCCTCCGGGACTAGCACAATTAGCTCCTACAATGAGCAGTTCTTC.

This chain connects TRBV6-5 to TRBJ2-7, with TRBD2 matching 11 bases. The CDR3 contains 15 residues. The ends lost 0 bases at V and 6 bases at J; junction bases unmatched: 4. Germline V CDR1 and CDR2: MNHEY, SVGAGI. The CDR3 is CASSYSTSGSGEQYF. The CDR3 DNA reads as TGTGCCAGCAGTTACTCAACTAGCGGGAGTGGCGAGCAGTACTTC.

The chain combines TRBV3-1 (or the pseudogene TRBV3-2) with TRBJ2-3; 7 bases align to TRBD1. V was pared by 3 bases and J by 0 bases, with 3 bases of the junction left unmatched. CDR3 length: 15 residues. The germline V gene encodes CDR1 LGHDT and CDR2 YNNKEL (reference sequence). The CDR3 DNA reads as TGTGCCAGCAGCCATGACAGGGTGAGCACAGATACGCAGTATTTT. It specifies CASSHDRVSTDTQYF.